These T cell receptor beta chains were read from a single sample in a study of shared clonotypes between healthy human individuals. TCRdb's copy holds only in-frame clones and misses some; the assay was immunoSEQ multiplex PCR. The sample includes about 2.4 million clones, around nine tenths of them seen just once. The sequencing sample was made of naive CD4+ T cells sorted from blood. These TCRs come from a man between 18 and 29 years old in good health. The CDR3 runs from the conserved cysteine through the conserved F or W. A D gene is named only where the DNA matches it firmly. Size is omitted from some rows. Given values are once, few, many or a class for expanded clones.

J | size | V | D | DNA | CDR3
TRBJ1-5 | once | TRBV28 | . | TGTGCCAGCACCGCAGGGTTTCAGCCCCAGCATTTT | CASTAGFQPQHF
TRBJ2-5 | . | TRBV10-3 | . | TGTGCCATCAGTGACAACGGGGGCCAGGAGACCCAGTACTTC | CAISDNGGQETQYF
TRBJ2-3 | . | TRBV30 | . | TGTGCCTGGAGTGAGGACTGGCCTGGGGAAGATACGCAGTATTTT | CAWSEDWPGEDTQYF
TRBJ1-1 | . | TRBV7-9 | TRBD1 | TGTGCCAGCAGGGGACAGGGGAACACTGAAGCTTTCTTT | CASRGQGNTEAFF
TRBJ2-5 | . | TRBV7-2 | TRBD2 | TGTGCCAGCAGCTTAGCGCCAGGAGTAGCGGGACGGGAGACCCAGTACTTC | CASSLAPGVAGRETQYF
TRBJ2-7 | . | TRBV7-2 | TRBD1 | TGTGCCAGCAGCTTCAGGGGGCGGGACTACGAGCAGTACTTC | CASSFRGRDYEQYF
TRBJ2-1 | . | TRBV10-2 | TRBD2 | TGCGCCAGCACTGAGGGAGGGCCGTTGGAACAGTTCTTC | CASTEGGPLEQFF
TRBJ2-3 | . | TRBV6-5 | TRBD1 | TGTGCCAGCACGAGAGGCAGGGGGCAAGATACGCAGTATTTT | CASTRGRGQDTQYF
TRBJ2-1 | . | TRBV19 | TRBD1 | TGTGCCAGTAGACTCTCCACCGGGACAGGGTGGTACAATGAGCAGTTCTTC | CASRLSTGTGWYNEQFF
TRBJ2-5 | . | TRBV5-1 | TRBD1 | TGCGCCAGCAGCTTACCTCGGACAGGCGGGCCCCAGACCCAGTACTTC | CASSLPRTGGPQTQYF
TRBJ2-7 | . | TRBV29-1 | TRBD1 | TGCAGCGTTAAGGGACAGGCCTACGAGCAGTACTTC | CSVKGQAYEQYF
TRBJ2-2 | . | TRBV9 | TRBD1 | TGTGCCAGCAGCTGGGGCAGACAGGGGTTGAGGTCCGGGGAGCTGTTTTTT | CASSWGRQGLRSGELFF
TRBJ2-1 | . | TRBV5-1 | . | TGCGCCAGCAGCTTGATGGGGGGGCGGGTCGCCTACAATGAGCAGTTCTTC | CASSLMGGRVAYNEQFF
TRBJ2-4 | . | TRBV28 | . | TGTGCCAGCAGTTCAAGCGTGGACATTCAGTACTTC | CASSSSVDIQYF
TRBJ2-1 | . | TRBV6-5 | . | TGTGCCAGCAGTTACTCTGGTTTGGGGTGGAATGAGCAGTTCTTC | CASSYSGLGWNEQFF
TRBJ1-1 | . | TRBV6-1 | TRBD1 | TGTGCCAGCAGTGAACCGCTCCGGGACAGGGTCCCTGAAGCTTTCTTT | CASSEPLRDRVPEAFF
TRBJ2-7 | . | TRBV30 | TRBD1 | TGTGCCTGGGACAGGGGGTACGAGCAGTACTTC | CAWDRGYEQYF
TRBJ2-2 | . | TRBV6-1 | . | TGTGCCAGCGGTAGGGCGAACACCGGGGAGCTGTTTTTT | CASGRANTGELFF
TRBJ2-1 | . | TRBV6-6 | . | TGTGCCAGCAGTTACTCGACTCCCCGATTGTACAATGAGCAGTTCTTC | CASSYSTPRLYNEQFF
TRBJ1-4 | . | TRBV6-1 | . | TGTGCCAGCACCAGGGGACAAACTAATGAAAAACTGTTTTTT | CASTRGQTNEKLFF
TRBJ2-2 | . | TRBV7-8 | . | TGTGCCAGCAGCCCCCAGGGGGGCACCGGGGAGCTGTTTTTT | CASSPQGGTGELFF
TRBJ1-2 | once | TRBV12-5 | . | TGTGCTAGTGGTTTCGGCCAGAACTATGGCTACACCTTC | CASGFGQNYGYTF
TRBJ1-1 | . | TRBV10-3 | . | TGTGCCATCAGTGAGAAGGGGGGCTTCACTGAAGCTTTCTTT | CAISEKGGFTEAFF